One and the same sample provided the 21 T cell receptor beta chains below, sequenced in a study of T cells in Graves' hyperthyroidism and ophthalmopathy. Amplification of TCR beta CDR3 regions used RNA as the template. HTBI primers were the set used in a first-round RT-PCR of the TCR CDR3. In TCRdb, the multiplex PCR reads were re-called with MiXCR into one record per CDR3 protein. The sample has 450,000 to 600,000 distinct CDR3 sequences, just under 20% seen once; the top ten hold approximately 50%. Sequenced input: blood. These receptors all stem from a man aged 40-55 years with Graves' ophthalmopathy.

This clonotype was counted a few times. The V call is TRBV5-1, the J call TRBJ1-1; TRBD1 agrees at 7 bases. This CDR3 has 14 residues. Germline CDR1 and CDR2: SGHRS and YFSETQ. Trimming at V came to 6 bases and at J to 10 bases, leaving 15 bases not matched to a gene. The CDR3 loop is CASTPSTGEHTAFF. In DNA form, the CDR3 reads TGCGCCAGCACCCCTTCAACAGGGGAGCATACAGCTTTCTTT. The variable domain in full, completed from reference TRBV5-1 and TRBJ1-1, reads KAGVTQTPRYLIKTRGQQVTLSCSPISGHRSVSWYQQTPGQGLQFLFEYFSETQRNKGNFPGRFSGRQFSNSRSEMNVSTLELGDSALYLCASTPSTGEHTAFFGQGTRLTVV.

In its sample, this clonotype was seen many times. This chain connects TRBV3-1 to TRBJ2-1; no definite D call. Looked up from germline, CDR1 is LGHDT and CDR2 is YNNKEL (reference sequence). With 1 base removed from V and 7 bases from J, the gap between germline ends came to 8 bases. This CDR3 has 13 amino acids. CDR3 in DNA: TGTGCCAGCAGCCAAGCCTCTAAGAATGAGCAGTTCTTC. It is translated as CASSQASKNEQFF.

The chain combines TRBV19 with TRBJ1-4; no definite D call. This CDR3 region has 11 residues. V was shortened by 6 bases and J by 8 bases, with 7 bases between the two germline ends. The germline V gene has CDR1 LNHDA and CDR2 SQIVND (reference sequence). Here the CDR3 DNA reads TGTGCCAGTAGCCAACAGGAAAAACTGTTTTTT. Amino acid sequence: CASSQQEKLFF.

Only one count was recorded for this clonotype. The CDR3 reads CASSHTSGGALGTQYF. The CDR3 region has the DNA TGTGCCAGCAGTCACACTAGCGGGGGGGCCCTAGGTACGCAGTATTTT. The chain couples TRBV6-2 or TRBV6-3 to TRBJ2-3; 13 bases map to TRBD2. Losses at the gene ends were 5 bases for V and 8 bases for J; bases not matched to a gene: 10. The germline V gene encodes CDR1 MNHEY and CDR2 SVGEGT. The CDR3 consists of 16 residues.

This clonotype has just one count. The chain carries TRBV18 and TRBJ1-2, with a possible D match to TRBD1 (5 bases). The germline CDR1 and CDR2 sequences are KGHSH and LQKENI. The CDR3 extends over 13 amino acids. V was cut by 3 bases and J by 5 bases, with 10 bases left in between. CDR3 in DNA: TGTGCCAGCTCACCGGACACGAGTTATGGCTACACCTTC. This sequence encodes CASSPDTSYGYTF.

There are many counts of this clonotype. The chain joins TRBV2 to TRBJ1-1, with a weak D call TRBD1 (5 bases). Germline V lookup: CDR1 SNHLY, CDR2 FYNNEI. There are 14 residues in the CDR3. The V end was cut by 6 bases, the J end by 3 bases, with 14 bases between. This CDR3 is CASRPGGKDTEAFF. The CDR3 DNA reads TGTGCCAGCAGGCCGGGGGGTAAGGACACTGAAGCTTTCTTT.

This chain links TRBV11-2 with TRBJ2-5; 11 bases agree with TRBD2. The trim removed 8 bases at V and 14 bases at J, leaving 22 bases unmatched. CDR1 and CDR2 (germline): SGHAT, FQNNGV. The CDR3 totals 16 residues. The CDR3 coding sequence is TGTGCCAGCGGATACCCCCCTACCGGGACTAGCGGCCCACATTACTTC. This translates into CASGYPPTGTSGPHYF.

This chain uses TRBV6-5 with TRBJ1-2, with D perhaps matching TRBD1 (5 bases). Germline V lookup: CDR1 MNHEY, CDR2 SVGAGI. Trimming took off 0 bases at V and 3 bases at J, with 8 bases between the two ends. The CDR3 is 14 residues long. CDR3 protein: CASSYSREYYGYTF. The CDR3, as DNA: TGTGCCAGCAGTTACTCCAGGGAATACTATGGCTACACCTTC.

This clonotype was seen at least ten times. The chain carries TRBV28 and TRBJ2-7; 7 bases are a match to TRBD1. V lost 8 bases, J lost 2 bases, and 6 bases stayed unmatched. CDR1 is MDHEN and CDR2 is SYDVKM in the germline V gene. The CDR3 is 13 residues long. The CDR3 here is CASARDRPYEQYF. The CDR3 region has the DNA TGTGCCAGCGCCCGGGACAGACCCTACGAGCAGTACTTC.

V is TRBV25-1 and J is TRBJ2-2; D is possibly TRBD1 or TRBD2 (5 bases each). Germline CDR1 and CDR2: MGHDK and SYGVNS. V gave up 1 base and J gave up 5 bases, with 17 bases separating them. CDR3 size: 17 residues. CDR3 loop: CASSEWGTLRQTGELFF. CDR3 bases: TGTGCCAGCAGTGAATGGGGGACCCTTAGGCAAACCGGGGAGCTGTTTTTT.

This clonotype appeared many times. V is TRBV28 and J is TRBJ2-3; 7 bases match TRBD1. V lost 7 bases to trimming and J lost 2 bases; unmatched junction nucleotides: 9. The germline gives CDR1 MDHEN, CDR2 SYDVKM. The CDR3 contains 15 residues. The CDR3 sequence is CASTEGGYNTDTQYF. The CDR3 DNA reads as TGTGCCAGCACCGAAGGGGGCTATAACACAGATACGCAGTATTTT.

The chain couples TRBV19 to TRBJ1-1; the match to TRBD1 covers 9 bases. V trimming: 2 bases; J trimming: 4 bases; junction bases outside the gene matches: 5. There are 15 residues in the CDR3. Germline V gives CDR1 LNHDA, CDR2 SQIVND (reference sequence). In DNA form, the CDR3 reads TGTGCCAGTAGTATAACAGGGGGCGCAGGCACTGAAGCTTTCTTT. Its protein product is CASSITGGAGTEAFF.

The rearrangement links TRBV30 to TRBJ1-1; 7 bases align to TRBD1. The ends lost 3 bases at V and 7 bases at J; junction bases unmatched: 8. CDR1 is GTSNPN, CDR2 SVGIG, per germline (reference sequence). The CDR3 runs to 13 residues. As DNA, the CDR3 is TGTGCCTGGAGCCCCAGGGGGGGACTTGAAGCTTTCTTT. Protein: CAWSPRGGLEAFF.

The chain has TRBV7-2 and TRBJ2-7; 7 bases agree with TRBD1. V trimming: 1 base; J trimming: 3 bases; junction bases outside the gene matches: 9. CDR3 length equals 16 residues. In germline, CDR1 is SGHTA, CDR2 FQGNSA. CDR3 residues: CASSLVQTGHIYEQYF. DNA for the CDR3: TGTGCCAGCAGCTTAGTCCAGACAGGGCATATCTACGAGCAGTACTTC.

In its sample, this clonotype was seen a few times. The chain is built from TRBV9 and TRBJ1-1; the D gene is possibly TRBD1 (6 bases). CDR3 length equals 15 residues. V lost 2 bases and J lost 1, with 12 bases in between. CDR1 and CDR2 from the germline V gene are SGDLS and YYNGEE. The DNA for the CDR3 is TGTGCCAGCAGCGTGTTCGGGACACCGAACACTGAAGCTTTCTTT. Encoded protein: CASSVFGTPNTEAFF.

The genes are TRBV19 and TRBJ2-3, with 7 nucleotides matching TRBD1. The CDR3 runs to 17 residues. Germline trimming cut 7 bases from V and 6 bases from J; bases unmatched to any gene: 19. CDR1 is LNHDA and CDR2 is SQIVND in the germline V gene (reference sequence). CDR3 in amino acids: CASTPDATGLPRDTQYF. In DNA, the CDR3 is TGTGCCAGTACCCCCGATGCGACAGGGCTTCCCAGGGATACGCAGTATTTT.

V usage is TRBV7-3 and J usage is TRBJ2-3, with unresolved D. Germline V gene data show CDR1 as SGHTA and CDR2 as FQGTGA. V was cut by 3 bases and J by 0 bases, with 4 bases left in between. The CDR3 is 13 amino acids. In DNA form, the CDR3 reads TGTGCCAGCAGCTTTAGCAGCACAGATACGCAGTATTTT. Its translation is CASSFSSTDTQYF.

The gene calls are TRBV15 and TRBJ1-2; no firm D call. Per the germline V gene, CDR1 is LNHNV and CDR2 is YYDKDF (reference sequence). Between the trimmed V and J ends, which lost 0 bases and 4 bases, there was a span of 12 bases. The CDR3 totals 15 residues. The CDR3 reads CATSRDIGSIYGYTF. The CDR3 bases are TGTGCCACCAGCAGAGATATAGGGAGCATCTATGGCTACACCTTC.

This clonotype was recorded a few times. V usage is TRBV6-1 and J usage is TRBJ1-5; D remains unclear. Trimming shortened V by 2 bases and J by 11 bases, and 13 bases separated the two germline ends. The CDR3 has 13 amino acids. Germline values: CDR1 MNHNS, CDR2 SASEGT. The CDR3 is CASSETREETQHF. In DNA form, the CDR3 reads TGTGCCAGCAGTGAAACGCGGGAAGAGACCCAGCATTTT.

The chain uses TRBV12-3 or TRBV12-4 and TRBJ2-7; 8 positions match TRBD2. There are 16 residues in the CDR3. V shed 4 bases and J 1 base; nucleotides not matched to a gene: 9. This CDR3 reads CASSYSQRELSYEQYF. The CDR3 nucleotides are TGTGCCAGCAGTTACTCCCAGCGGGAGTTGTCCTACGAGCAGTACTTC.

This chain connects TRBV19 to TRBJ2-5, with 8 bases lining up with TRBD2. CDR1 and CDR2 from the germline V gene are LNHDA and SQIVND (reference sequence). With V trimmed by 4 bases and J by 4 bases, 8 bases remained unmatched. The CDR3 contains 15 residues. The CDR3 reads CASSKSGTRLETQYF. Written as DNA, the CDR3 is TGTGCCAGTAGTAAGTCCGGGACTAGGCTAGAGACCCAGTACTTC. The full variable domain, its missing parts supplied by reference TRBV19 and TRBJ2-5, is DGGITQSPKYLFRKEGQNVTLSCEQNLNHDAMYWYRQDPGQGLRLIYYSQIVNDFQKGDIAEGYSVSREKKESFPLTVTSAQKNPTAFYLCASSKSGTRLETQYFGPGTRLLVL.